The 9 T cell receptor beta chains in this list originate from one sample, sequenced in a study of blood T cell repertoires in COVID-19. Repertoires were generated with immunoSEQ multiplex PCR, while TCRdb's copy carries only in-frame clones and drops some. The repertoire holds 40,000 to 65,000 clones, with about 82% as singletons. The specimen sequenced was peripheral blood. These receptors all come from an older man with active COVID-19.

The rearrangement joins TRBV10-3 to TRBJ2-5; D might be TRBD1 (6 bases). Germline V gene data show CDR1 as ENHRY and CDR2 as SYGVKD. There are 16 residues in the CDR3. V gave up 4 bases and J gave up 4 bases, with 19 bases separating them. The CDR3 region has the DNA TGTGCCATCAGTGGGATCCGACAGGCCTCTGGAGAGACCCAGTACTTC. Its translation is CAISGIRQASGETQYF.

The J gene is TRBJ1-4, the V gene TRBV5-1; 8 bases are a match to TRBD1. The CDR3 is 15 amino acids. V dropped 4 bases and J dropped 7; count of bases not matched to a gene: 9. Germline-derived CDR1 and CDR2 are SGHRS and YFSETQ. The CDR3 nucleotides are TGCGCCAGCAGCCCGTCTGGGGACAGGTTTGAAAAACTGTTTTTT. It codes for CASSPSGDRFEKLFF.

This CDR3 is CASRPGQGGEKLFF. The CDR3 DNA reads as TGCGCCAGCAGGCCCGGACAGGGAGGTGAAAAACTGTTTTTT. This sequence joins TRBV5-1 and TRBJ1-4, with TRBD1 identical over 8 bases. CDR1 is SGHRS and CDR2 is YFSETQ in the germline V gene. J was trimmed by 7 bases and V by 5 bases; bases with no gene match: 7. The CDR3 has 14 amino acids.

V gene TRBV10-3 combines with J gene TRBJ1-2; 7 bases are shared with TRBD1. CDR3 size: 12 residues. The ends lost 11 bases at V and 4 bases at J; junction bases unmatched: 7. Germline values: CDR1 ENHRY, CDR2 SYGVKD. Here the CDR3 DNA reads TGTGCCTCAACAGGGGAAACCTATGGCTACACCTTC. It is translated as CASTGETYGYTF.

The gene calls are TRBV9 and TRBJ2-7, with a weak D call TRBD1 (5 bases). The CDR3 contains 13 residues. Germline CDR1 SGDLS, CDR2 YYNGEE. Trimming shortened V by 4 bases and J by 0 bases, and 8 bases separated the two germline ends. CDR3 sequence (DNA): TGTGCCAGCAGCCGACAGAGCTCCTACGAGCAGTACTTC. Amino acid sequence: CASSRQSSYEQYF.

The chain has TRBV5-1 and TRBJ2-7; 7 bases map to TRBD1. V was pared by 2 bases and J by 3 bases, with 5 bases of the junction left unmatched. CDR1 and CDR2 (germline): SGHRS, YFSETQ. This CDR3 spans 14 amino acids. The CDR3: CASSLGQDIYEQYF. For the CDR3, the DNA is TGCGCCAGCAGCTTAGGACAGGACATCTACGAGCAGTACTTC.

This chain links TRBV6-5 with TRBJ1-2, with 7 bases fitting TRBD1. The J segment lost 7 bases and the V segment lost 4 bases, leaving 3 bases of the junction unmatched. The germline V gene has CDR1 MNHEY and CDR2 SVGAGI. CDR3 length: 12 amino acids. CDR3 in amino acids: CASSLRGLGYTF. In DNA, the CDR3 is TGTGCCAGCAGTTTGAGGGGGCTTGGCTACACCTTC.

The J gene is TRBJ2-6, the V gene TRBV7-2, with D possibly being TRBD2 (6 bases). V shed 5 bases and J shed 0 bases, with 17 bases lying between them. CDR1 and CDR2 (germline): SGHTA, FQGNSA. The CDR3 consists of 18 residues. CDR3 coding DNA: TGTGCCAGCAGCCCTTCGGGCGGGGCCCGCTCTGGGGCCAACGTCCTGACTTTC. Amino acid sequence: CASSPSGGARSGANVLTF.

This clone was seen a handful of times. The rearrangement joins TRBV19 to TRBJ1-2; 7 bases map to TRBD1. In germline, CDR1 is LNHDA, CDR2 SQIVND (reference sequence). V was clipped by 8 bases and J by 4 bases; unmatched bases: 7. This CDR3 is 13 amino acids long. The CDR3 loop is CASVRGDFYGYTF. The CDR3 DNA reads TGTGCCAGTGTCAGGGGGGACTTCTATGGCTACACCTTC. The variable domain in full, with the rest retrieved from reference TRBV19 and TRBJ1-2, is DGGITQSPKYLFRKEGQNVTLSCEQNLNHDAMYWYRQDPGQGLRLIYYSQIVNDFQKGDIAEGYSVSREKKESFPLTVTSAQKNPTAFYLCASVRGDFYGYTFGSGTRLTVV.